There are many counts of the clone carrying this T cell receptor beta chain. Its antigen remains unidentified. V lost 2 bases and J 7 bases, leaving 5 bases between the germline ends. Looked up from germline, CDR1 is SNHLY and CDR2 is FYNNEI. The CDR3 runs to 12 residues. Template switching by 5'RACE produced TCR cDNA, adding a universal primer site and UMIs. From the 5' RACE reads, TCRdb called clonotypes with MiXCR, one entry per CDR3 protein. The sample includes 110,000 or so distinct CDR3 sequences, 7.2% of them seen just once. These data originate in a study of T cells after yellow fever vaccination. The study, taken as a whole, reports: A minor fraction of clonotypes spanned both CD4 and CD8 compartments. Subsequent booster samples again held most clones from primary vaccination (under 98% CD4, about 86% CD8).

The specimen comprised CD4+ T cells sorted from PBMCs, sampled about 49 days after the first yellow fever vaccination. The genes are TRBV2 and TRBJ2-2; D not resolved. This clonotype originated in a man aged 18 to 30 who received the YFV17D yellow fever vaccine. This CDR3 is CASSESGGELFF. The CDR3 nucleotides are TGTGCCAGCAGTGAAAGTGGCGGGGAGCTGTTTTTT.